These T cell receptor beta chains were read from a single sample in a study of beta chain features in type 1 diabetes. The data were produced by immunoSEQ multiplex PCR, yet TCRdb's version contains in-frame clones alone and is incomplete. The repertoire holds 300,000 or so clones, 8% seen once, with less than 0.45% in the top ten. What was sequenced was central memory CD4+ T cells from blood. The source is a woman aged 18-35 years in good health. Both conserved end residues are part of each CDR3. D genes are given only for firm matches. Only some rows state a clone size, as once, few, many or a class for expanded clones.

v_gene: TRBV7-3
j_gene: TRBJ2-1
abundance: few
d_gene: NA
CDR3aa: CASSLTRETDNEQFF
CDR3nt: TGTGCCAGCAGCTTAACACGGGAGACGGACAATGAGCAGTTCTTC

v_gene: TRBV28
j_gene: TRBJ2-7
abundance: NA
d_gene: NA
CDR3aa: CAVHDRHRNEQYF
CDR3nt: TGTGCCGTACACGACAGGCACCGGAACGAGCAGTACTTC

v_gene: TRBV9
j_gene: TRBJ2-1
abundance: NA
d_gene: TRBD2
CDR3aa: CASSVAGTSGSYEQFF
CDR3nt: TGTGCCAGCAGCGTAGCTGGGACTAGCGGGAGCTATGAGCAGTTCTTC

v_gene: TRBV7-8
j_gene: TRBJ1-1
abundance: few
d_gene: NA
CDR3aa: CASSLQEYTEAFF
CDR3nt: TGTGCCAGCAGCCTACAGGAGTACACTGAAGCTTTCTTT

v_gene: TRBV6-5
j_gene: TRBJ2-5
abundance: NA
d_gene: NA
CDR3aa: CASSYTQGSPETQYF
CDR3nt: TGTGCCAGCAGTTACACTCAGGGATCCCCAGAGACCCAGTACTTC

v_gene: TRBV7-9
j_gene: TRBJ2-5
abundance: NA
d_gene: NA
CDR3aa: CASSLAMTGRGKTQYF
CDR3nt: TGTGCCAGCAGCTTAGCGATGACAGGGAGGGGAAAGACCCAGTACTTC

v_gene: TRBV18
j_gene: TRBJ2-7
abundance: few
d_gene: TRBD1
CDR3aa: CASSPSTGRDRVTF
CDR3nt: TGTGCCAGCTCACCGTCCACTGGACGGGACAGGGTCACCTTC

v_gene: TRBV4-1
j_gene: TRBJ2-7
abundance: NA
d_gene: NA
CDR3aa: CASSQVPQSEQYF
CDR3nt: TGCGCCAGCAGCCAGGTCCCCCAGTCCGAGCAGTACTTC

v_gene: TRBV7-2
j_gene: TRBJ2-1
abundance: many
d_gene: TRBD2
CDR3aa: CASSRPGGRANEQFF
CDR3nt: TGTGCCAGCAGCCGCCCGGGCGGGAGGGCGAATGAGCAGTTCTTC

v_gene: TRBV5-1
j_gene: TRBJ1-3
abundance: few
d_gene: NA
CDR3aa: CASSLQGSAGNTIYF
CDR3nt: TGCGCCAGCAGCTTGCAGGGGAGCGCTGGAAACACCATATATTTT

v_gene: TRBV18
j_gene: TRBJ2-7
abundance: few
d_gene: NA
CDR3aa: CASSPSPYYEQYF
CDR3nt: TGTGCCAGCTCCCCCTCTCCTTACTACGAGCAGTACTTC

v_gene: TRBV7-2
j_gene: TRBJ2-1
abundance: few
d_gene: NA
CDR3aa: CASSSQGSVTYNEQFF
CDR3nt: TGTGCCAGCAGCTCCCAAGGGAGCGTCACCTACAATGAGCAGTTCTTC

v_gene: TRBV21-1
j_gene: TRBJ2-3
abundance: few
d_gene: NA
CDR3aa: CASSKPRIPGTPWINTDTQYF
CDR3nt: TGTGCCAGCAGCAAACCGAGAATTCCCGGGACCCCCTGGATAAATACAGATACGCAGTATTTT

v_gene: TRBV5-8
j_gene: TRBJ2-5
abundance: few
d_gene: NA
CDR3aa: CASSFSLTQETQYF
CDR3nt: TGTGCCAGCAGCTTTAGTTTGACGCAAGAGACCCAGTACTTC

v_gene: TRBV2
j_gene: TRBJ1-5
abundance: few
d_gene: NA
CDR3aa: CASGDEFRQPQHF
CDR3nt: TGTGCCAGCGGAGACGAATTTAGGCAGCCCCAGCATTTT

v_gene: TRBV2
j_gene: TRBJ2-7
abundance: NA
d_gene: NA
CDR3aa: CASGEVGSPEQYF
CDR3nt: TGTGCCAGCGGGGAAGTGGGATCCCCCGAGCAGTACTTC

v_gene: TRBV10-3
j_gene: TRBJ2-7
abundance: once
d_gene: TRBD1
CDR3aa: CAIRPGTGIYEQYF
CDR3nt: TGTGCCATCAGGCCCGGGACAGGGATCTACGAGCAGTACTTC

v_gene: TRBV6-5
j_gene: TRBJ1-2
abundance: NA
d_gene: TRBD1
CDR3aa: CASRETGADGYTF
CDR3nt: TGTGCCAGCAGAGAAACAGGGGCTGATGGCTACACCTTC

v_gene: TRBV4-3
j_gene: TRBJ2-3
abundance: few
d_gene: TRBD2
CDR3aa: CASSHPGLDTDTQYF
CDR3nt: TGCGCCAGCAGCCATCCGGGACTAGACACAGATACGCAGTATTTT

v_gene: TRBV11-2
j_gene: TRBJ2-3
abundance: NA
d_gene: NA
CDR3aa: CASSLDPRGRSQYF
CDR3nt: TGTGCCAGCAGCTTAGATCCCCGGGGCCGTTCGCAGTATTTT

v_gene: TRBV7-2
j_gene: TRBJ2-7
abundance: NA
d_gene: NA
CDR3aa: CASSYTGREQYF
CDR3nt: TGTGCCAGCAGTTATACAGGGCGCGAGCAGTACTTC

v_gene: TRBV7-9
j_gene: TRBJ2-3
abundance: NA
d_gene: NA
CDR3aa: CASSVGQGKYF
CDR3nt: TGTGCCAGCAGTGTAGGGCAGGGCAAGTATTTT